These 11 T cell receptor beta chains originate from one sample sequenced in a study of PD-1 blockade in classical Hodgkin lymphoma. Measured with immunoSEQ multiplex PCR; TCRdb has only the in-frame clones, and not every one. Of about 72,000 clones listed, about 92% are singletons. All patients relapsed after autologous stem cell transplantation, and brentuximab vedotin exposure varied. The sample consisted of peripheral blood mononuclear cells (PBMCs), taken at baseline. All receptors derive from a human donor with classical Hodgkin lymphoma.

The V call is TRBV18, the J call TRBJ1-1, with 7 bases lining up with TRBD1. The trim removed 1 base at V and 1 base at J, leaving 6 bases unmatched. Germline CDR1 reads KGHSH; CDR2 reads LQKENI. The CDR3 covers 16 residues. CDR3 loop: CASSPLGRTGNTEAFF. The CDR3 DNA is TGTGCCAGCTCACCACTCGGTCGGACAGGGAACACTGAAGCTTTCTTT.

V is TRBV28 and J is TRBJ2-2, with a possible D match to TRBD1 (5 bases). V lost 2 bases to trimming and J lost 5 bases, with 30 bases between them. This CDR3 is 21 amino acids long. Germline values: CDR1 MDHEN, CDR2 SYDVKM. In nucleotides, the CDR3 is TGTGCCAGCAGTTTACCCCACTGGGTTGACCGGCAGGGTAGAAGGACCGGGGAGCTGTTTTTT. Its protein is CASSLPHWVDRQGRRTGELFF.

This chain uses TRBV5-1 with TRBJ1-1, with D possibly being TRBD1 (5 bases). V dropped 5 bases and J dropped 1 base, with 9 bases sitting between them. Germline assignment: CDR1 SGHRS and CDR2 YFSETQ. CDR3 length: 13 residues. This chain's CDR3 is CASRGTQNTEAFF. For the CDR3, the DNA is TGCGCCAGCAGGGGGACTCAGAACACTGAAGCTTTCTTT.

In this sample, this clone turned up a few times. This sequence joins TRBV27 and TRBJ1-2; 8 bases match TRBD1. V lost 7 bases and J lost 8; bases outside the gene matches: 12. Germline CDR1 MNHEY, CDR2 SMNVEV (reference sequence). The length of the CDR3 is 14 residues. The CDR3 DNA reads as TGTGCCAGCAAATCACTGACAGGGGTTTGGGGCTACACCTTC. It yields the protein CASKSLTGVWGYTF.

The chain couples TRBV7-3 to TRBJ1-1; D uncertain. The V gene's germline CDR1 is SGHTA and CDR2 FQGTGA. CDR3 length: 11 amino acids. The V and J ends lost 3 bases and 8 bases respectively, with 7 bases between them. Written as DNA, the CDR3 is TGTGCCAGCAGCTTCATGTCCGAAGCTTTCTTT. It is translated as CASSFMSEAFF.

The chain carries TRBV19 and TRBJ2-5; unclear D gene. The length of the CDR3 is 13 residues. The V gene lost 3 bases and the J gene lost 5 bases, with 10 bases spanning the gap. The germline gives CDR1 LNHDA, CDR2 SQIVND (reference sequence). Here the CDR3 reads CASSMGSVETQYF. The CDR3 nucleotides are TGTGCCAGTAGTATGGGGTCGGTTGAGACCCAGTACTTC.

This clone was detected many times. The CDR3 sequence: CASSLIVGASNEQFF. CDR3 DNA sequence: TGTGCCAGCAGCTTAATAGTGGGCGCGTCAAATGAGCAGTTCTTC. This sequence joins TRBV7-3 and TRBJ2-1, with D uncertain. The germline V and J ends were trimmed by 1 base and 7 bases, with 14 bases remaining between them. Germline lookup yields CDR1 SGHTA and CDR2 FQGTGA. CDR3 length equals 15 residues.

The chain joins TRBV9 to TRBJ2-1; 9 bases are a match to TRBD2. Per germline, CDR1 SGDLS and CDR2 YYNGEE. Trimming removed 0 bases from V and 4 bases from J; junction bases left unmatched: 2. CDR3 length: 15 residues. DNA of the CDR3: TGTGCCAGCAGCGTAGTAGCGGGAGCTTACAATGAGCAGTTCTTC. This sequence encodes CASSVVAGAYNEQFF.

The chain employs TRBV27 and TRBJ2-2; TRBD1 matches at 9 bases. Trimming at V came to 7 bases and at J to 4 bases, leaving 7 bases not matched to a gene. Per germline, CDR1 MNHEY and CDR2 SMNVEV (reference sequence). This CDR3 comprises 15 residues. CDR3 sequence: CASKRDRVTTGELFF. The CDR3 DNA reads TGTGCCAGCAAGAGGGACAGGGTTACCACCGGGGAGCTGTTTTTT.

The J gene is TRBJ2-1, the V gene TRBV27, with D unresolved. With 6 bases removed from V and 0 bases from J, the gap between germline ends came to 12 bases. The CDR3 is made up of 15 amino acids. The germline V gene has CDR1 MNHEY and CDR2 SMNVEV (reference sequence). The CDR3 here is CASSSPPGSYNEQFF. The CDR3 DNA sequence: TGTGCCAGCAGCTCCCCCCCGGGCTCCTACAATGAGCAGTTCTTC.

This clone was seen a handful of times. V is TRBV7-8 and J is TRBJ1-5, with unresolved D. The CDR3 is 12 amino acids. CDR1 is SGHVS, CDR2 FQNEAQ, per germline. V lost 4 bases, J lost 6 bases, and 7 bases lay in between. The CDR3, as DNA: TGTGCCAGCAGCTCGAGCGGTCAGCCCCAGCATTTT. It codes for CASSSSGQPQHF.